This passage covers 11 T cell receptor beta chains from one sample sequenced in a study of cytomegalovirus exposure and HLA in healthy donors. Researchers ran the PCR with 60 Vbeta and 13 Jbeta primers. Sequenced by immunoSEQ multiplex PCR; TCRdb stores in-frame clones only, minus some. The sample lists some 110,000 clones, 70% to 80% occurring once. The material sequenced was PBMCs. These receptors were obtained from a man between 60 and 75 years old in good health and CMV-seronegative.

The V and J genes are TRBV7-9 and TRBJ1-5; possible D gene TRBD1, 6 bases. CDR1 and CDR2 (germline): SEHNR, FQNEAQ (reference sequence). This CDR3 comprises 16 residues. V dropped 5 bases and J dropped 4 bases, with 18 bases sitting between them. CDR3 coding DNA: TGTGCCAGCAGCCTCACCGGGACAAGCCCTAATCAGCCCCAGCATTTT. Encoded protein: CASSLTGTSPNQPQHF.

Concerning this clone: Different DNA sequences within this sample yield the same CDR3. The rearrangement joins TRBV4-2 to TRBJ1-2; TRBD1 matches 9 bases. V lost 4 bases to trimming and J lost 5 bases; unmatched junction nucleotides: 5. This CDR3 contains 14 residues. Germline CDR1 is LGHNA and CDR2 is YNFKEQ. CDR3: CASSPGQGEYGYTF. The CDR3 DNA reads as TGTGCCAGCAGCCCGGGACAGGGCGAATATGGCTACACCTTC.

The rearrangement links TRBV19 to TRBJ2-1, with D uncertain. Per the germline V gene, CDR1 is LNHDA and CDR2 is SQIVND (reference sequence). The germline V and J ends were trimmed by 4 bases and 4 bases, with 11 bases remaining between them. The length of the CDR3 is 14 residues. The CDR3 nucleotides are TGTGCCAGTAGTAAGCAGACTCTATACAATGAGCAGTTCTTC. Translating it yields CASSKQTLYNEQFF. The full variable domain, its missing parts supplied by reference TRBV19 and TRBJ2-1, is DGGITQSPKYLFRKEGQNVTLSCEQNLNHDAMYWYRQDPGQGLRLIYYSQIVNDFQKGDIAEGYSVSREKKESFPLTVTSAQKNPTAFYLCASSKQTLYNEQFFGPGTRLTVL.

The chain couples TRBV5-1 to TRBJ1-1; D might be TRBD1 (5 bases). Per the germline V gene, CDR1 is SGHRS and CDR2 is YFSETQ. Trimming took 7 bases from V and 5 from J, leaving 9 bases between them. The CDR3 extends over 11 amino acids. CDR3 in DNA: TGCGCCAGCGCGGGGGTGACTGAAGCTTTCTTT. This encodes CASAGVTEAFF.

This clone was recorded only once. This rearrangement joins TRBV15 to TRBJ1-6; perhaps TRBD1 as D (5 bases). The CDR3 has 15 residues. The germline gives CDR1 LNHNV, CDR2 YYDKDF (reference sequence). The germline V and J ends were trimmed by 0 bases and 12 bases, with 15 bases remaining between them. CDR3 DNA sequence: TGTGCCACCAGCAGAGATCAGAGGAAAGGGGAACCCCTCCACTTT. The encoded protein is CATSRDQRKGEPLHF.

The chain is built from TRBV19 and TRBJ2-1; no clear D. V lost 3 bases and J lost 0, with 12 bases in between. Germline loops: CDR1 LNHDA, CDR2 SQIVND (reference sequence). This CDR3 region has 16 residues. This chain's CDR3 is CASSIRLKSSYNEQFF. In DNA, the CDR3 is TGTGCCAGTAGTATCAGACTGAAAAGCTCCTACAATGAGCAGTTCTTC.

The DNA for the CDR3 is TGTGCCAGCAGCACGGGACAGCCTGCAACTAATGAAAAACTGTTTTTT. The encoded protein is CASSTGQPATNEKLFF. V and J are TRBV7-2 and TRBJ1-4, with TRBD1 matching over 7 bases. The J segment lost 0 bases and the V segment lost 5 bases, leaving 6 bases of the junction unmatched. CDR3 size: 16 residues. Germline CDR1 reads SGHTA; CDR2 reads FQGNSA.

J is TRBJ2-2 and V is TRBV5-1, with TRBD1 matching over 11 bases. The germline CDR1 and CDR2 sequences are SGHRS and YFSETQ. The V and J ends lost 3 bases and 6 bases, in that order; junction bases with no gene match: 4. The CDR3 length is 15 residues. CDR3 DNA: TGCGCCAGCAGCTATGGGACAGGGGGTGCCGGGGAGCTGTTTTTT. Residues: CASSYGTGGAGELFF.

The CDR3: CASTTGTSAPYNEQFF. For the CDR3, the DNA is TGCGCCAGCACAACCGGGACTAGCGCTCCCTACAATGAGCAGTTCTTC. The V gene is TRBV10-2, the J gene TRBJ2-1; TRBD2 agrees at 10 bases. Losses at the gene ends were 7 bases for V and 2 bases for J; bases not matched to a gene: 8. There are 16 residues in the CDR3. CDR1 is WSHSY and CDR2 is SAAADI in the germline V gene.

This chain connects TRBV27 to TRBJ1-2; TRBD1 agrees at 7 bases. The CDR3 runs to 14 residues. V shed 6 bases and J 4 bases; nucleotides not matched to a gene: 8. Germline V gene sequence: CDR1 MNHEY, CDR2 SMNVEV (reference sequence). The DNA for the CDR3 is TGTGCCAGCAGGCCGACAGGGATTCCCTATGGCTACACCTTC. Its translation is CASRPTGIPYGYTF.

This sequence joins TRBV28 and TRBJ2-3; no reliable D call. Germline V gene lookup returns CDR1 MDHEN and CDR2 SYDVKM. The CDR3 runs 14 residues. With 4 bases removed from V and 9 bases from J, the gap between germline ends came to 17 bases. CDR3: CASSSQKIQITQYF. In DNA, the CDR3 is TGTGCCAGCAGTTCACAGAAAATACAGATAACGCAGTATTTT.